The 9 T cell receptor beta chains in this list originate from one sample, sequenced in a study of T cells after posttransplantation cyclophosphamide. Treatment was busulfan-fludarabine conditioning, a marrow graft, and cyclophosphamide on days +3 and +4. Measured with immunoSEQ multiplex PCR; TCRdb has only the in-frame clones, and not every one. Among 15,000 to 20,000 clones, roughly 92% were seen once, and the ten largest hold 0.5% to 0.55%. The sequencing used CD4+ T cells sorted from blood, collected after allogeneic stem cell transplant with posttransplant cyclophosphamide. These receptor sequences come from a male patient in his sixties or seventies who received an allogeneic stem cell transplant from a related donor and was CMV-positive. The graft donor may have contributed some T cells.

The table lists this clone with a count of one. The rearrangement uses TRBV11-2 and TRBJ2-2; no clear D. The germline CDR1 and CDR2 sequences are SGHAT and FQNNGV. The CDR3 has 14 residues. V was trimmed by 6 bases and J by 4 bases, leaving 12 bases between them. The CDR3 is CASRFLAGTGELFF. In DNA form, the CDR3 reads TGTGCCAGCAGATTTTTGGCTGGCACCGGGGAGCTGTTTTTT.

The genes are TRBV6-1 and TRBJ1-5; TRBD1 matches 8 bases. Per germline, CDR1 MNHNS and CDR2 SASEGT. V dropped 6 bases and J dropped 4; count of bases not matched to a gene: 5. The CDR3 consists of 14 residues. In DNA form, the CDR3 reads TGTGCCAGCAGCTACGACAGGGGAAATCAGCCCCAGCATTTT. The encoded protein is CASSYDRGNQPQHF.

The chain carries TRBV13 and TRBJ1-6, with D perhaps matching TRBD1 (6 bases). Trimming shortened V by 3 bases and J by 8 bases, and 14 bases separated the two germline ends. Germline CDR1 PRHDT, CDR2 FYEKMQ (reference sequence). The CDR3 sequence is 15 residues long. CDR3 in amino acids: CASSLGGRGYSPLHF. The DNA for the CDR3 is TGTGCCAGCAGCTTGGGGGGGCGGGGTTATTCACCCCTCCACTTT.

V gene TRBV5-5 combines with J gene TRBJ1-5; no reliable D call. CDR3 length: 14 amino acids. CDR1 and CDR2 from the germline V gene are SGHKS and YYEKEE (reference sequence). Between the trimmed V and J ends, which lost 0 bases and 4 bases, there was a span of 8 bases. CDR3 in amino acids: CASSLGGGNQPQHF. The CDR3 nucleotides read TGTGCCAGCAGCTTGGGGGGAGGTAATCAGCCCCAGCATTTT.

The V and J genes are TRBV6-6 and TRBJ2-7, with D possibly being TRBD1 (5 bases). The CDR3 length is 13 residues. V shed 5 bases and J shed 4 bases, with 12 bases lying between them. Germline CDR1 is MNHNY and CDR2 is SVGAGI (reference sequence). The CDR3 DNA sequence: TGTGCCAGCAGTCCGCGAGACAGATACGAGCAGTACTTC. The encoded protein is CASSPRDRYEQYF.

This rearrangement joins TRBV7-9 to TRBJ2-3; the D gene is possibly TRBD1 (6 bases). This CDR3 has 14 residues. Per germline, CDR1 SEHNR and CDR2 FQNEAQ (reference sequence). V was pared by 1 base and J by 2 bases, with 7 bases between. In nucleotides, the CDR3 is TGTGCCAGCAGCTTAGGGGGGCTCACAGATACGCAGTATTTT. It yields the protein CASSLGGLTDTQYF.

This chain joins TRBV5-4 and TRBJ1-1; 9 bases fit TRBD1. The germline CDR1 and CDR2 sequences are SGHNT and YYREEE (reference sequence). The CDR3 extends over 14 amino acids. V was pared by 4 bases and J by 5 bases, with 6 bases of the junction left unmatched. CDR3 bases: TGTGCCAGCAGCCCGGGACAGGGAGAGACTGAAGCTTTCTTT. As protein: CASSPGQGETEAFF.

As DNA, the CDR3 is TGTGCCAGCAGCTTAGGCGGGGCCAATGAGCAGTTCTTC. This codes for CASSLGGANEQFF. This sequence joins TRBV7-2 and TRBJ2-1, with D tentatively TRBD2 (6 bases). Per the germline V gene, CDR1 is SGHTA and CDR2 is FQGNSA. Trimming pared 1 base from V and 6 bases from J, leaving 7 bases between. The CDR3 length is 13 residues. Complete variable domain (other parts from reference TRBV7-2 and TRBJ2-1): GAGVSQSPSNKVTEKGKDVELRCDPISGHTALYWYRQSLGQGLEFLIYFQGNSAPDKSGLPSDRFSAERTGGSVSTLTIQRTQQEDSAVYLCASSLGGANEQFFGPGTRLTVL.

The V and J genes are TRBV4-1 and TRBJ2-3; D is possibly TRBD2 (6 bases). CDR3 length equals 18 residues. Per the germline V gene, CDR1 is MGHRA and CDR2 is YSYEKL. V lost 0 bases and J lost 7, with 23 bases in between. CDR3 sequence (DNA): TGCGCCAGCAGCCAAGATATTAATTCCGGGCTTGGGGGGAATACGCAGTATTTT. It translates to CASSQDINSGLGGNTQYF.